Below, 27 T cell receptor beta chains from the same sample are listed, as sequenced in a study of CD8 T cells in ankylosing spondylitis. Broader study findings: A TCR beta motif of eight highly homologous variants appeared characteristic of ankylosing spondylitis blood.

Each CDR3 protein gets one entry after TCRdb re-called the 5' RACE reads with MiXCR. The sample contains some 220,000 distinct CDR3 sequences, more than 5.5% of which appear only once. These receptors' targets are unknown. Sequenced sample: blood, either unsorted or a sorted T cell fraction (not recorded which). Receptors originate from a male donor with ankylosing spondylitis.

The V call is TRBV6-4, the J call TRBJ2-6; TRBD1 agrees at 7 bases. Looked up from germline, CDR1 is MRHNA and CDR2 is SNTAGT. V trimming: 0 bases; J trimming: 1 base; junction bases outside the gene matches: 0. The CDR3 runs 16 residues. The chain's CDR3 is CASSDSTGSGANVLTF. CDR3 coding DNA: TGTGCCAGCAGTGACTCGACAGGGTCTGGGGCCAACGTCCTGACTTTC.

This clonotype was seen many times. The chain recombines TRBV18 with TRBJ1-2; a possible D gene is TRBD1 (5 bases). This CDR3 comprises 12 residues. V was shortened by 3 bases and J by 10 bases, with 12 bases between the two germline ends. Germline V CDR1 and CDR2: KGHSH, LQKENI. The CDR3 protein is CASSPPRGHYTF. Written as DNA, the CDR3 is TGTGCCAGCTCACCCCCGCGGGGCCACTACACCTTC.

Ten or more counts support this clonotype. V is TRBV19 and J is TRBJ2-7; D unresolved. Trimming took 1 base from V and 0 from J, leaving 10 bases between them. This CDR3 contains 15 residues. Per the germline V gene, CDR1 is LNHDA and CDR2 is SQIVND (reference sequence). The DNA for the CDR3 is TGTGCCAGTAGTATAGGGCTCATGGGCTCCTACGAGCAGTACTTC. Protein product: CASSIGLMGSYEQYF.

The chain combines TRBV11-2 with TRBJ1-2, with no clear D. The CDR3 contains 17 residues. Trimming cost V 3 bases and J 0 bases, with 17 bases left between them. Looked up from germline, CDR1 is SGHAT and CDR2 is FQNNGV. The CDR3: CASSFTGRSTANYGYTF. The CDR3 nucleotides are TGTGCCAGCAGCTTCACCGGACGGAGCACAGCTAACTATGGCTACACCTTC.

At least ten counts were recorded for this clonotype. This chain connects TRBV2 to TRBJ2-4; 9 bases are a match to TRBD1. Per the germline V gene, CDR1 is SNHLY and CDR2 is FYNNEI. The CDR3 has 17 amino acids. V was pared by 4 bases and J by 5 bases, with 12 bases of the junction left unmatched. In nucleotides, the CDR3 is TGTGCCAGCAGTGGACTGTTACAGGGGGCGCAGGAAAACATTCAGTACTTC. This codes for CASSGLLQGAQENIQYF.

There are a few counts of this clonotype. V usage is TRBV11-1 and J usage is TRBJ2-6; 8 bases agree with TRBD1. Germline lookup yields CDR1 SGHAT and CDR2 FQDESV (reference sequence). This CDR3 has 18 residues. V lost 1 base, J lost 0 bases, and 5 bases stayed unmatched. The CDR3 protein is CASSLGTGSPSGANVLTF. The CDR3 DNA sequence: TGTGCCAGCAGCTTAGGGACAGGGTCTCCCTCTGGGGCCAACGTCCTGACTTTC.

This clonotype was seen many times. The CDR3 sequence: CASSHLWDPTGELFF. DNA of the CDR3: TGCGCCAGCAGCCACCTTTGGGACCCCACCGGGGAGCTGTTTTTT. V and J are TRBV4-3 and TRBJ2-2, with D perhaps TRBD1 or TRBD2 (5 bases each). Trimming removed 3 bases from V and 4 bases from J, with 12 bases in between. The CDR3 has 15 residues. The germline V gene encodes CDR1 LGHNA and CDR2 YSLEER.

This clonotype was counted ten times or more. This chain uses TRBV7-9 with TRBJ2-1; D perhaps matches TRBD2 (5 bases). V gave up 1 base and J gave up 0 bases, with 10 bases separating them. This CDR3 is built from 16 residues. The V gene's germline CDR1 is SEHNR and CDR2 FQNEAQ (reference sequence). CDR3 sequence reads: CASSLDWRASYNEQFF. The CDR3 DNA is TGTGCCAGCAGCTTAGATTGGCGGGCCTCCTACAATGAGCAGTTCTTC.

This clonotype was counted many times. This sequence joins TRBV29-1 and TRBJ2-7, with D uncertain. This CDR3 has 12 amino acids. Germline assignment: CDR1 SQVTM and CDR2 ANQGSEA. V gave up 7 bases and J gave up 3 bases, with 13 bases separating them. The CDR3 DNA reads as TGCAGCGCCATTGGGTTCAGCTACGAGCAGTACTTC. As protein: CSAIGFSYEQYF.

The rearrangement links TRBV5-5 to TRBJ1-1; TRBD1 matches at 8 bases. This CDR3 is 14 amino acids long. Per germline, CDR1 SGHKS and CDR2 YYEKEE (reference sequence). V shed 4 bases, J shed 5 bases, and the junction held 7 bases outside the gene matches. The CDR3 reads CASSPRTGRTEAFF. CDR3 nucleotides: TGTGCCAGCAGCCCGCGGACAGGGCGGACTGAAGCTTTCTTT. The variable domain in full, with the rest retrieved from reference TRBV5-5 and TRBJ1-1, is DAGVTQSPTHLIKTRGQQVTLRCSPISGHKSVSWYQQVLGQGPQFIFQYYEKEERGRGNFPDRFSARQFPNYSSELNVNALLLGDSALYLCASSPRTGRTEAFFGQGTRLTVV.

This clonotype was found a few times. This sequence joins TRBV24-1 and TRBJ1-2; D might be TRBD1 (6 bases). Germline CDR1 is KGHDR and CDR2 is SFDVKD. The CDR3 contains 13 residues. Trimming shortened V by 3 bases and J by 7 bases, and 11 bases separated the two germline ends. CDR3 bases: TGTGCCACCAGTGATCGGACAGTTGTTGGCTACACCTTC. It specifies CATSDRTVVGYTF.

Many counts were recorded for this clonotype. The chain has TRBV4-3 and TRBJ2-7; tentative D call: TRBD2 (5 bases). The CDR3 is 14 residues long. V lost 0 bases and J 4 bases, leaving 10 bases between the germline ends. CDR1 is LGHNA, CDR2 YSLEER, per germline. The CDR3 bases are TGCGCCAGCAGCCAAGAATCCAGCGGATACGAGCAGTACTTC. This codes for CASSQESSGYEQYF.

This chain connects TRBV29-1 to TRBJ2-3; a weak D match, TRBD1 (5 bases). This CDR3 has 15 residues. V was clipped by 4 bases and J by 2 bases, with 16 bases between them. CDR1 is SQVTM, CDR2 ANQGSEA, per germline. The CDR3 protein is CSVAGQKEFTDTQYF. CDR3 sequence (DNA): TGCAGCGTTGCCGGACAAAAAGAATTCACAGATACGCAGTATTTT.

The chain has TRBV2 and TRBJ2-7, with unresolved D. V lost 5 bases to trimming and J lost 6 bases, with 5 bases between them. Per the germline V gene, CDR1 is SNHLY and CDR2 is FYNNEI. The CDR3 runs to 10 residues. Written as DNA, the CDR3 is TGTGCCAGCAGTTCTGTCGAGCAGTACTTC. Translated, it gives CASSSVEQYF.

This clonotype was detected many times. The CDR3 region is CASSVAGALRNEQFF. The DNA for the CDR3 is TGTGCCAGCAGCGTAGCAGGGGCGCTTCGGAATGAGCAGTTCTTC. This chain uses TRBV9 with TRBJ2-1, with D tentatively TRBD1 (6 bases). Germline V CDR1 and CDR2: SGDLS, YYNGEE. Trimming removed 0 bases from V and 7 bases from J, with 14 bases in between. The CDR3 runs to 15 residues.

At least ten counts were recorded for this clonotype. This chain uses TRBV29-1 with TRBJ2-7; 8 bases align to TRBD2. V trimming: 0 bases; J trimming: 2 bases; junction bases outside the gene matches: 3. CDR1 is SQVTM, CDR2 ANQGSEA, per germline. The CDR3 spans 14 residues. This CDR3 reads CSVEEEREPYEQYF. The CDR3 nucleotides are TGCAGCGTTGAAGAGGAGCGGGAGCCCTACGAGCAGTACTTC.

This clonotype was recorded a few times. J is TRBJ2-4 and V is TRBV12-3 or TRBV12-4, with 8 bases that match TRBD2. This CDR3 is built from 16 residues. Trimming cost V 5 bases and J 1 base; bases outside gene matches: 7. CDR3 sequence: CASSLREAGAKNIQYF. The CDR3 DNA sequence: TGTGCCAGCAGTCTGCGGGAGGCCGGGGCCAAAAACATTCAGTACTTC.

This clonotype was seen many times. This chain connects TRBV2 to TRBJ1-4; possible D gene TRBD1, 5 bases. The CDR3 is made up of 12 amino acids. Germline V lookup: CDR1 SNHLY, CDR2 FYNNEI. Trimming took 4 bases from V and 11 from J, leaving 11 bases between them. CDR3: CASSGARGKLFF. In DNA, the CDR3 is TGTGCCAGCAGTGGGGCCCGGGGGAAACTGTTTTTT.

Comment on this clonotype: This may stem from a read error, because a much larger clone lies one nucleotide away. The chain is built from TRBV29-1 and TRBJ2-3, with 14 bases fitting TRBD2. Germline CDR1 SQVTM, CDR2 ANQGSEA. The CDR3 extends over 16 amino acids. The V segment lost 3 bases and the J segment 4 bases; nucleotides outside the gene matches: 6. CDR3 DNA sequence: TGCAGCGTTGACGGGACTAGCGGGAGTACATCAGATACGCAGTATTTT. Translation: CSVDGTSGSTSDTQYF.

In its sample, this clonotype was seen many times. V and J are TRBV9 and TRBJ2-1, with D possibly matching TRBD2 (5 bases). V was clipped by 5 bases and J by 1 base, with 10 bases between them. Germline CDR1 SGDLS, CDR2 YYNGEE. The CDR3 loop spans 14 amino acids. CDR3 protein: CASSGRGSYNEQFF. CDR3 coding DNA: TGTGCCAGCAGTGGGAGAGGGTCCTACAATGAGCAGTTCTTC. The full variable domain, completed using reference TRBV9 and TRBJ2-1, is DSGVTQTPKHLITATGQRVTLRCSPRSGDLSVYWYQQSLDQGLQFLIQYYNGEERAKGNILERFSAQQFPDLHSELNLSSLELGDSALYFCASSGRGSYNEQFFGPGTRLTVL.

V and J are TRBV3-1 and TRBJ2-2, with D perhaps assigned TRBD1 or TRBD2 (5 bases each). Per germline, CDR1 LGHDT and CDR2 YNNKEL (reference sequence). The CDR3 loop spans 17 amino acids. Trimming stripped 0 bases from V and 5 bases from J, with 16 bases between. The CDR3 coding sequence is TGTGCCAGCAGCCAAGACGGCAGGGACGACTCAACCGGGGAGCTGTTTTTT. Its protein is CASSQDGRDDSTGELFF.

This clonotype was counted only a few times. The rearrangement joins TRBV5-1 to TRBJ1-1; D call uncertain. Germline V CDR1 and CDR2: SGHRS, YFSETQ. The CDR3 has 15 amino acids. Trimming shortened V by 0 bases and J by 8 bases, and 17 bases separated the two germline ends. For the CDR3, the DNA is TGCGCCAGCAGCTTGGCCCGAGGTAGACTGCAAGAAGCTTTCTTT. It encodes CASSLARGRLQEAFF.

This clonotype came up many times. The chain carries TRBV27 and TRBJ1-1; D may be TRBD1 (6 bases). Germline CDR1 MNHEY, CDR2 SMNVEV (reference sequence). V was shortened by 3 bases and J by 3 bases, with 8 bases between the two germline ends. The CDR3 is 13 amino acids. The CDR3 nucleotides are TGTGCCAGCAGTTTCACAGGGTACACTGAAGCTTTCTTT. This sequence encodes CASSFTGYTEAFF.

This clonotype was counted between two and nine times. V usage is TRBV7-9 and J usage is TRBJ1-5; unclear D gene. The CDR3 has 14 amino acids. The V end lost 5 bases, the J end lost 4 bases, and 12 bases lay between the germline ends. CDR1 is SEHNR and CDR2 is FQNEAQ in the germline V gene (reference sequence). The CDR3 reads CASSPAAKNQPQHF. CDR3 in DNA: TGTGCCAGCAGCCCGGCGGCTAAGAATCAGCCCCAGCATTTT.

Concerning this clonotype itself: A read error may be the cause here, since a much bigger clone is one base away. Because it lacks the conserved phenylalanine or tryptophan at the end, this CDR3 is likely a read error. The chain links TRBV12-3 or TRBV12-4 to TRBJ2-5; 8 nucleotides match TRBD2. This CDR3 has 15 residues. V was pared by 7 bases and J by 5 bases, with 12 bases of the junction left unmatched. CDR3 sequence reads: CASTFTGTRGETQYL. The CDR3 DNA reads as TGTGCCAGCACTTTTACCGGGACTAGAGGCGAGACCCAGTACCTC.

This clonotype was observed many times. V gene TRBV7-9 combines with J gene TRBJ2-1; a weak D match, TRBD1 (5 bases). The germline gives CDR1 SEHNR, CDR2 FQNEAQ (reference sequence). CDR3 length: 14 amino acids. Trimming pared 7 bases from V and 7 bases from J, leaving 17 bases between. The CDR3 DNA sequence: TGTGCCAGCAATCCCGGCAGGGTCCAGAATGAGCAGTTCTTC. It codes for CASNPGRVQNEQFF. Complete variable domain (other parts from reference TRBV7-9 and TRBJ2-1): DTGVSQNPRHKITKRGQNVTFRCDPISEHNRLYWYRQTLGQGPEFLTYFQNEAQLEKSRLLSDRFSAERPKGSFSTLEIQRTEQGDSAMYLCASNPGRVQNEQFFGPGTRLTVL.

This clonotype was counted at least ten times. The chain joins TRBV7-9 to TRBJ2-7; 7 bases fit TRBD1. This CDR3 is built from 14 residues. CDR1 and CDR2 (germline): SEHNR, FQNEAQ (reference sequence). Trimming at V came to 6 bases and at J to 3 bases, leaving 8 bases not matched to a gene. The CDR3 DNA reads TGTGCCAGCAGTCCCCGAGACAGGGACTACGAGCAGTACTTC. It yields the protein CASSPRDRDYEQYF.